Detailed here is one T cell receptor beta chain. The antigen is not known. The protocol was immunoSEQ multiplex PCR, while the TCRdb copy is restricted to in-frame clones and leaves out a portion. The sample records some 81,000 clones, roughly 91% being singletons. The CDR3 spans 11 residues. Trimming removed 10 bases at V and 4 bases at J, with 10 bases between. Germline V gene data show CDR1 as MDHEN and CDR2 as SYDVKM. The data were taken from a study of graft-versus-host responses after intestinal transplantation. The study's findings and limits: Peak levels of circulating GvH clones tracked with early post-transplant HvG declines. Some GvH clones appeared in ileal mucosa or blood before recipient bone marrow.

This sequence originates from a human donor who received an intestinal transplant. The chain joins TRBV28 to TRBJ1-1, with D possibly TRBD1 on 5 matching bases. The sample in question was unstimulated CD4+ T cells sorted from spleen or lymph node cells, obtained before intestinal transplant. CDR3 sequence (DNA): TGTGCCATCCGGGGGGGCACTGAAGCTTTCTTT. Residues: CAIRGGTEAFF. The variable domain in full, completed from reference TRBV28 and TRBJ1-1, reads DVKVTQSSRYLVKRTGEKVFLECVQDMDHENMFWYRQDPGLGLRLIYFSYDVKMKEKGDIPEGYSVSREKKERFSLILESASTNQTSMYLCAIRGGTEAFFGQGTRLTVV.